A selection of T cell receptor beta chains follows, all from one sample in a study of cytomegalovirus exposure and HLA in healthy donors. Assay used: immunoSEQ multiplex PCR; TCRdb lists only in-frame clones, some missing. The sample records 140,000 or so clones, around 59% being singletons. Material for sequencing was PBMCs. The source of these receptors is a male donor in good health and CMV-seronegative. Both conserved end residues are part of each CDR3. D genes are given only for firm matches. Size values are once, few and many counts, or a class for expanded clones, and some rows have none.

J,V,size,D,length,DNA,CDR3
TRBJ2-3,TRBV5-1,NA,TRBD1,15,TGCGCCAGCAGCGCATCGGGGACAGGGGCAGATACGCAGTATTTT,CASSASGTGADTQYF
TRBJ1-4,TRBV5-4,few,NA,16,TGTGCCAGCAGTTTACAGTCGAGCGGAACTAATGAAAAACTGTTTTTT,CASSLQSSGTNEKLFF
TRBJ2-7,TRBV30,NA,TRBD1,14,TGTGCCTGGAGAAAACAGGGGGGAGCCTACGAGCAGTACTTC,CAWRKQGGAYEQYF
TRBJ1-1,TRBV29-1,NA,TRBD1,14,TGCAGCGTTGCGGCAGGGGGAGCGTCGGGGGTAGCTTTCTTT,CSVAAGGASGVAFF
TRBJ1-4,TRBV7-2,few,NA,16,TGTGCCAGCAGCTTAGATACAGGAGGGTTTAATGAAAAACTGTTTTTT,CASSLDTGGFNEKLFF
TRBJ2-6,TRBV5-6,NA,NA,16,TGTGCCACCCGTGGAGGGGGCCTCTCTGGGGCCAACGTTCTGACTTTC,CATRGGGLSGANVLTF
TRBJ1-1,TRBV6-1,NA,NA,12,TGTGCCAGCAGTGAAGGGGCGTGCGAAGCTTTCTTT,CASSEGACEAFF
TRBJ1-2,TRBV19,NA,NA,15,TGTGCCAGTAGCCGGACGATGGGCAGGGGAGATGGCTACACCTTC,CASSRTMGRGDGYTF
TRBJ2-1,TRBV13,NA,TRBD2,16,TGTGCCAGCAGGCTTACTAGCGGGGGGGCCTACAATGAGCAGTTCTTC,CASRLTSGGAYNEQFF
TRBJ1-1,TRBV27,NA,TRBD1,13,TGTGCCAGCAGTTGGACAGGGTTCACTGAAGCTTTCTTT,CASSWTGFTEAFF
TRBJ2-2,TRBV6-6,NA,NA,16,TGTGCCAGCAGTTACCGGCGGGGTGGGGACACCGGGGAGCTGTTTTTT,CASSYRRGGDTGELFF
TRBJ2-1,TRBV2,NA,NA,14,TGTGCCAGCAGTGAGGGGAGCTCCTACAATGAGCAGTTCTTC,CASSEGSSYNEQFF
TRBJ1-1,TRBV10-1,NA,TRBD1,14,TGCGCCAGCAGTAGATCTGGACAGGGCAGTGAAGCTTTCTTT,CASSRSGQGSEAFF
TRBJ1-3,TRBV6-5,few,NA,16,TGTGCCAGCAGTTACACCGTACAGGGCACTGGAAACACCATATATTTT,CASSYTVQGTGNTIYF
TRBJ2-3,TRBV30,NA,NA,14,TGTGCCTGGAGCAGACAGGGAGGCGCAGATACGCAGTATTTT,CAWSRQGGADTQYF
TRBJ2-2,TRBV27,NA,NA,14,TGTGCCAGCAGTTTTTTGGACAGCACCGGGGAGCTGTTTTTT,CASSFLDSTGELFF